What follows are 31 T cell receptor beta chains derived from one specimen sequenced in a study of T-cell reconstitution after alpha-beta-depleted transplantation in children (dated by TCRdb to the mid-2010s). Libraries were built with PCR. Sequenced using an Illumina HiSeq 2500. TCR libraries were prepared with molecular barcoding, using unique molecular identifiers to normalize TCRbeta repertoire quantification. TCRdb took the public reads, trimmed them with fastp at Q25, ran MiXCR for clone calling and kept in-frame beta chains. One record per CDR3 amino acid sequence lists the most common genes and DNA. The sample table records 350,000 to 450,000 distinct CDR3 sequences; about 20% of these occur just once. Clones ranked in the top ten supply approximately 3.8% of the sample. This material consisted of PBMCs from the stem cell graft donor, taken from the stem cell graft. The receptors here all came from a human donor who donated a stem cell graft to a child with acute myeloid leukemia.

The chain has TRBV5-1 and TRBJ2-2; 11 bases map to TRBD2. The CDR3 length is 16 residues. With V trimmed by 0 bases and J by 4 bases, 2 bases remained unmatched. Looked up from germline, CDR1 is SGHRS and CDR2 is YFSETQ. The CDR3 nucleotides are TGCGCCAGCAGCTTGGTCCTAGCGGGAGGCACCGGGGAGCTGTTTTTT. Residues: CASSLVLAGGTGELFF.

V is TRBV7-8 and J is TRBJ2-7; 11 nucleotides align to TRBD2. Germline V gives CDR1 SGHVS, CDR2 FQNEAQ. The CDR3 covers 17 residues. The V and J ends lost 4 bases and 0 bases, in that order; junction bases with no gene match: 8. Written as DNA, the CDR3 is TGTGCCAGCAGCTCCTCGAGACTAGCGGGAAGCTCCTACGAGCAGTACTTC. Protein product: CASSSSRLAGSSYEQYF.

The table lists this clonotype with many counts. The V call is TRBV12-3 or TRBV12-4, the J call TRBJ2-1; 8 positions match TRBD2. This CDR3 comprises 16 residues. The V gene end was trimmed by 0 bases and the J gene end by 11 bases; junction bases not matched to a gene: 12. The chain's CDR3 is CASSLALAGAQQKQFF. As DNA, the CDR3 is TGTGCCAGCAGTTTAGCCCTAGCGGGCGCCCAACAAAAGCAGTTCTTC.

This clonotype was counted between two and nine times. CDR3 protein: CASSPRRGTDYGYTF. CDR3 nucleotide sequence: TGTGCCAGCAGCCCCCGTCGGGGAACGGACTATGGCTACACCTTC. The J gene is TRBJ1-2, the V gene TRBV11-1, with D unresolved. CDR1 SGHAT and CDR2 FQDESV come from the germline V gene (reference sequence). The CDR3 runs 15 residues. V was trimmed by 5 bases and J by 3 bases, leaving 16 bases between them.

The CDR3 region is CASSQGQGKDYEQYF. The CDR3 DNA sequence: TGCGCCAGCAGCCAGGGACAGGGGAAAGACTACGAGCAGTACTTC. The chain is built from TRBV4-1 and TRBJ2-7; 10 bases match TRBD1. V lost 3 bases, J lost 3 bases, and 5 bases stayed unmatched. CDR1 and CDR2 from the germline V gene are MGHRA and YSYEKL. The CDR3 spans 15 residues.

Only a few counts were recorded for this clonotype. The V gene is TRBV5-1, the J gene TRBJ2-1, with 7 positions matching TRBD2. CDR1 SGHRS and CDR2 YFSETQ come from the germline V gene. The junction had 10 bases not matched to a gene; V was cut back by 4 bases and J by 0 bases. The CDR3 is 17 residues long. The chain's CDR3 is CASSLARAGFSYNEQFF. The CDR3 bases are TGCGCCAGCAGCCTAGCGAGAGCGGGGTTCTCCTACAATGAGCAGTTCTTC.

This clonotype was seen many times. The V call is TRBV15, the J call TRBJ2-5; D is uncertain. Trimming left V 1 base short and J 8 bases short, with 5 bases between. The CDR3 runs to 11 residues. Germline V CDR1 and CDR2: LNHNV, YYDKDF (reference sequence). CDR3 sequence reads: CATSRGGTQYF. CDR3 in DNA: TGTGCCACCAGCAGAGGGGGTACCCAGTACTTC.

This clonotype was picked up many times. The chain is built from TRBV20-1 and TRBJ2-7, with 9 positions matching TRBD2. Germline V gives CDR1 DFQATT, CDR2 SNEGSKA (reference sequence). The CDR3 spans 14 residues. V gave up 4 bases and J gave up 2 bases; unmatched junction bases: 6. The chain's CDR3 is CSATGLARTYEQYF. Here the CDR3 DNA reads TGCAGTGCTACCGGACTAGCGAGGACCTACGAGCAGTACTTC.

Many counts were recorded for this clonotype. CDR3 amino acids: CASSPQHGYTF. The CDR3 DNA sequence: TGTGCCAGCTCACCCCAACATGGCTACACCTTC. The chain carries TRBV18 and TRBJ1-2; D gene uncertain. Trimming pared 3 bases from V and 6 bases from J, leaving 5 bases between. The V gene's germline CDR1 is KGHSH and CDR2 LQKENI. CDR3 length: 11 residues.

In its sample, this clonotype was seen once. The rearrangement links TRBV20-1 to TRBJ2-4; D gene uncertain. Trimming removed 5 bases from V and 0 bases from J, with 11 bases in between. CDR3 length: 14 residues. Per the germline V gene, CDR1 is DFQATT and CDR2 is SNEGSKA (reference sequence). CDR3 protein: CSAGDKLAKNIQYF. The CDR3 bases are TGCAGTGCTGGGGATAAGCTAGCCAAAAACATTCAGTACTTC.

This clonotype was recorded at least ten times. The chain couples TRBV29-1 to TRBJ2-7, with a tentative D call TRBD1 (6 bases). This CDR3 contains 16 residues. CDR1 is SQVTM, CDR2 ANQGSEA, per germline. V lost 1 base and J 4 bases, leaving 20 bases between the germline ends. The CDR3 is CSVEVEVGGVLYEQYF. The CDR3 nucleotides read TGCAGCGTTGAAGTGGAGGTTGGGGGCGTACTTTACGAGCAGTACTTC.

This clonotype showed up many times. The gene calls are TRBV15 and TRBJ2-7, with 10 bases fitting TRBD2. CDR1 is LNHNV, CDR2 YYDKDF, per germline (reference sequence). The CDR3 covers 14 residues. The ends lost 8 bases at V and 4 bases at J; junction bases unmatched: 8. The CDR3 DNA reads TGTGCCACCGGTAAGCGGGAGGGCCTATACGAGCAGTACTTC. It codes for CATGKREGLYEQYF.

The table lists this clonotype with a few counts. CDR3 sequence (DNA): TGCAGTGCCCTCGGGGGGAGCGGGAATAATCCCCAGTTCTTC. Protein sequence: CSALGGSGNNPQFF. V is TRBV20-1 and J is TRBJ2-1; TRBD2 aligns across 7 bases. The CDR3 extends over 14 amino acids. Germline CDR1 reads DFQATT; CDR2 reads SNEGSKA (reference sequence). The V segment lost 6 bases and the J segment 13 bases; nucleotides outside the gene matches: 18.

The rearrangement links TRBV20-1 to TRBJ2-7; 8 nucleotides agree with TRBD2. CDR1 DFQATT and CDR2 SNEGSKA come from the germline V gene (reference sequence). The V and J ends lost 5 bases and 7 bases, in that order; junction bases with no gene match: 13. The CDR3 extends over 14 amino acids. CDR3 amino acids: CSAEAGTTGGEQYF. Here the CDR3 DNA reads TGCAGTGCTGAAGCCGGGACCACGGGAGGGGAGCAGTACTTC.

The chain has TRBV4-3 and TRBJ1-4, with 9 bases fitting TRBD1. CDR1 and CDR2 (germline): LGHNA, YSLEER. This CDR3 has 16 amino acids. V shed 1 base and J 7 bases; nucleotides not matched to a gene: 7. CDR3 amino acids: CASSQAPTGGIEKLFF. The CDR3, as DNA: TGCGCCAGCAGCCAAGCCCCCACAGGGGGCATTGAAAAACTGTTTTTT.

The J gene is TRBJ2-3, the V gene TRBV11-2; 9 bases line up with TRBD1. CDR1 is SGHAT, CDR2 FQNNGV, per germline. The CDR3 has 18 amino acids. The V and J ends lost 5 bases and 2 bases, in that order; junction bases with no gene match: 14. The CDR3 protein is CASSPGSTGTGITDTQYF. The CDR3 DNA reads TGTGCCAGCAGCCCGGGGTCTACCGGGACAGGGATCACAGATACGCAGTATTTT.

This clonotype was observed many times. The chain couples TRBV27 to TRBJ2-1; 10 nucleotides line up with TRBD2. V trimming: 4 bases; J trimming: 8 bases; junction bases outside the gene matches: 8. Germline V gene lookup returns CDR1 MNHEY and CDR2 SMNVEV (reference sequence). There are 15 residues in the CDR3. The CDR3 loop reads CASSSGTSDWDEQFF. CDR3 nucleotides: TGTGCCAGCAGTTCCGGGACTAGCGATTGGGATGAGCAGTTCTTC.

This sequence joins TRBV29-1 and TRBJ2-3; a weak D match, TRBD2 (5 bases). The CDR3 is 12 residues long. Trimming took off 7 bases at V and 1 base at J, with 9 bases between the two ends. Per germline, CDR1 SQVTM and CDR2 ANQGSEA. CDR3 protein: CSALGGTDTQYF. The CDR3 nucleotides read TGCAGCGCTCTCGGGGGCACAGATACGCAGTATTTT.

This clonotype has just a few counts. This sequence joins TRBV4-2 and TRBJ2-3, with D hard to call. V was pared by 1 base and J by 4 bases, with 9 bases between. The CDR3 runs 14 residues. Germline lookup yields CDR1 LGHNA and CDR2 YNFKEQ. CDR3 DNA: TGTGCCAGCAGCCAAGCGAGTGTCGCAGATACGCAGTATTTT. Protein sequence: CASSQASVADTQYF.

Ten or more counts support this clonotype. This rearrangement joins TRBV5-5 to TRBJ2-7; D possibly corresponds to TRBD2 (5 bases). Germline V gene lookup returns CDR1 SGHKS and CDR2 YYEKEE (reference sequence). Trimming pared 4 bases from V and 6 bases from J, leaving 11 bases between. The CDR3 consists of 12 residues. This chain's CDR3 is CASSPTRSEQYF. CDR3 coding DNA: TGTGCCAGCAGCCCCACTAGATCCGAGCAGTACTTC.

This clonotype was detected only a few times. The gene calls are TRBV12-3 or TRBV12-4 and TRBJ2-2, with D perhaps being TRBD1 or TRBD2 (7 bases each). This CDR3 region has 16 residues. Trimming removed 7 bases from V and 5 bases from J, with 20 bases in between. CDR3 loop: CASIPRGGRGTGELFF. The CDR3 region has the DNA TGTGCCAGCATCCCCAGGGGGGGGCGAGGGACCGGGGAGCTGTTTTTT.

This clonotype was found a few times. The V gene is TRBV4-1, the J gene TRBJ2-5; 9 bases match TRBD2. The CDR3 covers 15 residues. V shed 3 bases, J shed 7 bases, and the junction held 9 bases outside the gene matches. Per germline, CDR1 MGHRA and CDR2 YSYEKL. CDR3 protein: CASSQQTSGSGTQYF. The CDR3 bases are TGCGCCAGCAGCCAGCAGACTAGCGGCTCGGGGACCCAGTACTTC.

The chain carries TRBV2 and TRBJ2-3, with a possible D match to TRBD2 (5 bases). This CDR3 comprises 15 residues. Trimming stripped 6 bases from V and 2 bases from J, with 15 bases between. Germline CDR1 reads SNHLY; CDR2 reads FYNNEI. Written as DNA, the CDR3 is TGTGCCAGCAGCTTAGCGAGGATCTACACAGATACGCAGTATTTT. Residues: CASSLARIYTDTQYF. Based on the CDR3 plus reference TRBV2 and TRBJ2-3, the full variable domain is EPEVTQTPSHQVTQMGQEVILRCVPISNHLYFYWYRQILGQKVEFLVSFYNNEISEKSEIFDDQFSVERPDGSNFTLKIRSTKLEDSAMYFCASSLARIYTDTQYFGPGTRLTVL.

The chain carries TRBV9 and TRBJ2-1, with a weak D call TRBD2 (6 bases). The ends were cut back, 4 bases at V and 2 bases at J, with 16 bases in the middle. This CDR3 contains 16 residues. Germline assignment: CDR1 SGDLS and CDR2 YYNGEE. The CDR3 DNA follows: TGTGCCAGCAGCTCAAAGACTAGTTTGACCTACAATGAGCAGTTCTTC. Translated: CASSSKTSLTYNEQFF.

This rearrangement joins TRBV27 to TRBJ1-1, with D perhaps matching TRBD1 (6 bases). With 8 bases removed from V and 7 bases from J, the gap between germline ends came to 11 bases. This CDR3 contains 11 residues. Germline CDR1 is MNHEY and CDR2 is SMNVEV (reference sequence). CDR3 bases: TGTGCCAGCTTCGGGGGCGTTGAAGCTTTCTTT. It specifies CASFGGVEAFF.

This clonotype was detected a few times. This chain uses TRBV27 with TRBJ2-1; 9 bases line up with TRBD2. The CDR3 contains 17 residues. V was clipped by 2 bases and J by 7 bases; unmatched bases: 12. CDR1 is MNHEY, CDR2 SMNVEV, per germline (reference sequence). The CDR3 DNA is TGTGCCAGCAGTTTAGTGGGGGTAGCGGGAGTGAAAAATGAGCAGTTCTTC. It encodes CASSLVGVAGVKNEQFF.

CDR3 amino acids: CASRTKIGASDSNQPQHF. CDR3 bases: TGCGCCAGCAGGACAAAAATTGGGGCGTCAGATAGCAATCAGCCCCAGCATTTT. The chain joins TRBV10-1 to TRBJ1-5; perhaps TRBD1 as D (5 bases). Germline loops: CDR1 WNHNN, CDR2 SYGVQD (reference sequence). V shed 6 bases and J shed 0 bases, with 21 bases lying between them. This CDR3 region has 18 residues.

The rearrangement uses TRBV20-1 and TRBJ2-1; D call uncertain. The ends were cut back, 3 bases at V and 0 bases at J, with 18 bases in the middle. The germline V gene has CDR1 DFQATT and CDR2 SNEGSKA (reference sequence). CDR3 length equals 17 residues. This chain's CDR3 is CSASRLPLKSSYNEQFF. The DNA for the CDR3 is TGCAGTGCTAGCCGCCTCCCGTTGAAGAGCTCCTACAATGAGCAGTTCTTC.

This clonotype was detected a few times. The chain carries TRBV20-1 and TRBJ2-5, with 15 bases lining up with TRBD2. Germline V CDR1 and CDR2: DFQATT, SNEGSKA (reference sequence). The CDR3 has 19 amino acids. Losses at the gene ends were 0 bases for V and 5 bases for J; bases not matched to a gene: 13. The CDR3 DNA follows: TGCAGTGCTAGAGATGGGTTCGGGACTAGCGGGAGGTTCGGGGAGACCCAGTACTTC. It translates to CSARDGFGTSGRFGETQYF.

Ten or more counts support this clonotype. The rearrangement uses TRBV20-1 and TRBJ2-3; D might be TRBD1 (7 bases). Germline V gene data show CDR1 as DFQATT and CDR2 as SNEGSKA (reference sequence). This CDR3 spans 14 amino acids. V was pared by 5 bases and J by 3 bases, with 15 bases between. CDR3 coding DNA: TGCAGTGCTTCGCGGGACAGCGATACAGATACGCAGTATTTT. Translated, it gives CSASRDSDTDTQYF.

V and J are TRBV4-1 and TRBJ2-7; perhaps TRBD2 as D (5 bases). The length of the CDR3 is 16 residues. Germline V gene data show CDR1 as MGHRA and CDR2 as YSYEKL. V dropped 1 base and J dropped 4 bases, with 17 bases sitting between them. This CDR3 is CASSQVGVADGYEQYF. CDR3 nucleotides: TGCGCCAGCAGCCAAGTCGGGGTTGCGGATGGTTACGAGCAGTACTTC.